The 31 T cell receptor beta chains in this list originate from one sample, sequenced in a study of cytomegalovirus exposure and HLA in healthy donors. PCR involved 60 Vbeta and 13 Jbeta primers. The method was immunoSEQ multiplex PCR; TCRdb's version includes in-frame clones alone and lacks a portion of them. The data show about 150,000 clones, with approximately 81% seen just once and more than 1.2% held by the top ten. Sequencing was carried out using PBMCs. These receptors all come from a man between 18 and 29 years old in good health and CMV-seronegative.

The V call is TRBV7-2, the J call TRBJ1-3; 7 bases fit TRBD1. Trimming took 5 bases from V and 4 from J; bases not matched to a gene: 5. In germline, CDR1 is SGHTA, CDR2 FQGNSA. CDR3 length: 14 residues. CDR3 sequence: CASSGTGQGNTIYF. For the CDR3, the DNA is TGTGCCAGCAGCGGTACGGGACAGGGAAACACCATATATTTT.

This chain links TRBV7-2 with TRBJ2-5; TRBD1 is a possible D gene (6 bases). The CDR3 has 14 amino acids. Germline CDR1 and CDR2: SGHTA and FQGNSA. The V and J ends lost 5 bases and 5 bases respectively, with 15 bases between them. CDR3 in DNA: TGTGCCAGCAGCGACTCGACAGGTTTGGAGACCCAGTACTTC. Translated, it gives CASSDSTGLETQYF.

V gene TRBV2 combines with J gene TRBJ1-1, with a tentative D call TRBD1 (6 bases). The germline V gene has CDR1 SNHLY and CDR2 FYNNEI. CDR3 length equals 13 residues. The V gene lost 6 bases and the J gene lost 8 bases, with 16 bases spanning the gap. The CDR3 DNA sequence: TGTGCCAGCAGAGGCCAGGGGTACGGAGAAGCTTTCTTT. It is translated as CASRGQGYGEAFF.

The rearrangement joins TRBV7-9 to TRBJ1-2; tentatively, D is TRBD1 (6 bases). The CDR3 extends over 18 amino acids. V was pared by 2 bases and J by 1 base, with 20 bases between. CDR1 SEHNR and CDR2 FQNEAQ come from the germline V gene (reference sequence). The CDR3 is CASSLNLGILRGNYGYTF. Written as DNA, the CDR3 is TGTGCCAGCAGCTTAAACCTCGGAATACTCAGGGGTAACTATGGCTACACCTTC. The variable domain in full, completed from reference TRBV7-9 and TRBJ1-2, reads DTGVSQNPRHKITKRGQNVTFRCDPISEHNRLYWYRQTLGQGPEFLTYFQNEAQLEKSRLLSDRFSAERPKGSFSTLEIQRTEQGDSAMYLCASSLNLGILRGNYGYTFGSGTRLTVV.

As regards this clone: The sample contains more than one DNA sequence encoding this CDR3. V is TRBV5-1 and J is TRBJ2-3; TRBD2 matches 10 bases. V lost 4 bases, J lost 0 bases, and 2 bases stayed unmatched. This CDR3 comprises 15 residues. CDR1 is SGHRS and CDR2 is YFSETQ in the germline V gene. The CDR3 region is CASSRTSGSTDTQYF. The CDR3, as DNA: TGCGCCAGCAGCAGGACTAGCGGTAGCACAGATACGCAGTATTTT.

This chain links TRBV10-3 with TRBJ1-4, with D hard to call. This CDR3 comprises 15 residues. Germline CDR1 ENHRY, CDR2 SYGVKD. V shed 3 bases and J shed 5 bases, with 13 bases lying between them. CDR3 sequence (DNA): TGTGCCATCAGTGAAGCGGGTGGGGTCAATGAAAAACTGTTTTTT. Protein product: CAISEAGGVNEKLFF.

The rearrangement uses TRBV7-8 and TRBJ1-1, with a tentative D call TRBD1 (5 bases). This CDR3 has 15 amino acids. Looked up from germline, CDR1 is SGHVS and CDR2 is FQNEAQ. The germline V and J ends were trimmed by 5 bases and 0 bases, with 13 bases remaining between them. The CDR3 region is CASSPVGGMNTEAFF. CDR3 coding DNA: TGTGCCAGCAGCCCTGTCGGGGGTATGAACACTGAAGCTTTCTTT. Full variable domain (remainder filled in from reference TRBV7-8 and TRBJ1-1): GAGVSQSPRYKVAKRGQDVALRCDPISGHVSLFWYQQALGQGPEFLTYFQNEAQLDKSGLPSDRFFAERPEGSVSTLKIQRTQQEDSAVYLCASSPVGGMNTEAFFGQGTRLTVV.

The chain joins TRBV6-5 to TRBJ2-7, with D uncertain. Germline CDR1 reads MNHEY; CDR2 reads SVGAGI. The CDR3 runs 12 residues. Trimming stripped 5 bases from V and 3 bases from J, with 8 bases between. DNA of the CDR3: TGTGCCAGCAGTCTAGATGGCTACGAGCAGTACTTC. Protein sequence: CASSLDGYEQYF.

This clone was seen more than once but under ten times. The J gene is TRBJ2-6, the V gene TRBV2, with TRBD2 identical over 12 bases. Trimming at V came to 4 bases and at J to 4 bases, leaving 11 bases not matched to a gene. The germline V gene encodes CDR1 SNHLY and CDR2 FYNNEI. This CDR3 has 19 amino acids. The CDR3 sequence: CASSGVLAGGAGGANVLTF. CDR3 DNA sequence: TGTGCCAGCAGTGGGGTCCTAGCGGGAGGGGCGGGGGGGGCCAACGTCCTGACTTTC.

V gene TRBV27 combines with J gene TRBJ2-3; perhaps TRBD1 as D (5 bases). From germline, CDR1 is MNHEY and CDR2 SMNVEV (reference sequence). V lost 8 bases, J lost 5 bases, and 14 bases lay in between. This CDR3 is 13 amino acids long. CDR3 DNA sequence: TGTGCCAGCGGGGAAGGTAGGGGAGATACGCAGTATTTT. As protein: CASGEGRGDTQYF.

The chain uses TRBV27 and TRBJ2-1, with a possible D match to TRBD2 (6 bases). This CDR3 region has 16 residues. The V gene's germline CDR1 is MNHEY and CDR2 SMNVEV (reference sequence). V lost 7 bases, J lost 2 bases, and 18 bases lay in between. The chain's CDR3 is CASKLTRLGTYNEQFF. CDR3 nucleotide sequence: TGTGCCAGCAAGTTAACGAGACTAGGGACCTACAATGAGCAGTTCTTC.

The genes are TRBV18 and TRBJ2-6, with 7 positions matching TRBD2. V was clipped by 0 bases and J by 3 bases; unmatched bases: 2. The CDR3 covers 16 residues. Germline CDR1 KGHSH, CDR2 LQKENI. The CDR3 DNA reads as TGTGCCAGCTCACCACCGGGGAGGGATGGGGCCAACGTCCTGACTTTC. Translation gives CASSPPGRDGANVLTF.

This clone was seen just once. The chain joins TRBV19 to TRBJ1-5; 8 bases are a match to TRBD1. J was trimmed by 5 bases and V by 0 bases; bases with no gene match: 9. CDR1 is LNHDA and CDR2 is SQIVND in the germline V gene (reference sequence). This CDR3 comprises 17 residues. DNA of the CDR3: TGTGCCAGTAGTATAGATGACAGGGGCAGGGACCATCAGCCCCAGCATTTT. This sequence encodes CASSIDDRGRDHQPQHF.

This clone was recorded once. This chain links TRBV19 with TRBJ1-5; D gene ambiguous. Trimming cost V 2 bases and J 7 bases, with 6 bases left between them. Germline V CDR1 and CDR2: LNHDA, SQIVND (reference sequence). The CDR3 loop spans 12 amino acids. CDR3 bases: TGTGCCAGTAGTATACCGGGACAGCCCCAGCATTTT. Translating gives CASSIPGQPQHF.

This clone was recorded once. The V and J genes are TRBV19 and TRBJ2-2, with TRBD1 identical over 7 bases. CDR3 size: 17 residues. Per the germline V gene, CDR1 is LNHDA and CDR2 is SQIVND (reference sequence). The junction had 15 bases not matched to a gene; V was cut back by 7 bases and J by 4 bases. This CDR3 is CASTTLRRDRTTGELFF. The DNA for the CDR3 is TGTGCCAGTACCACCCTCCGCCGGGACAGAACCACCGGGGAGCTGTTTTTT.

The chain uses TRBV2 and TRBJ1-5, with D maybe TRBD1 (6 bases). Between the trimmed V and J ends, which lost 2 bases and 7 bases, there was a span of 21 bases. This CDR3 is built from 17 residues. The germline V gene encodes CDR1 SNHLY and CDR2 FYNNEI. CDR3 in amino acids: CASSEMSGTHNGQPQHF. The CDR3 nucleotides are TGTGCCAGCAGTGAAATGTCAGGGACACACAACGGGCAGCCCCAGCATTTT. Full variable domain (missing parts from reference TRBV2 and TRBJ1-5): EPEVTQTPSHQVTQMGQEVILRCVPISNHLYFYWYRQILGQKVEFLVSFYNNEISEKSEIFDDQFSVERPDGSNFTLKIRSTKLEDSAMYFCASSEMSGTHNGQPQHFGDGTRLSIL.

This clone was recorded once. The rearrangement uses TRBV4-1 and TRBJ2-7, with D uncertain. Germline-derived CDR1 and CDR2 are MGHRA and YSYEKL. V lost 1 base and J lost 6, with 13 bases in between. The CDR3 is 14 residues long. The CDR3 is CASSQVATLVEQYF. For the CDR3, the DNA is TGCGCCAGCAGCCAAGTGGCAACCCTCGTCGAGCAGTACTTC.

This clone was seen a few times. The V gene is TRBV9, the J gene TRBJ2-7; D may be TRBD2 (6 bases). This CDR3 has 15 residues. Germline CDR1 and CDR2: SGDLS and YYNGEE. Trimming took off 2 bases at V and 0 bases at J, with 12 bases between the two ends. The CDR3 sequence: CASSVTGETSYEQYF. The CDR3 DNA follows: TGTGCCAGCAGCGTGACGGGAGAGACCTCCTACGAGCAGTACTTC.

Comment on this clone: This sample includes further DNA sequences coding for the same CDR3. This chain connects TRBV4-3 to TRBJ2-7; D is uncertain. V lost 1 base and J 0 bases, leaving 10 bases between the germline ends. This CDR3 contains 15 residues. The germline CDR1 and CDR2 sequences are LGHNA and YSLEER. CDR3 bases: TGCGCCAGCAGCCAAGTAGGCGGTAACTCCTACGAGCAGTACTTC. Protein: CASSQVGGNSYEQYF.

The chain carries TRBV21-1 and TRBJ2-7; the table's D gene call, TRBD1, was not cross checked with the DNA. TRBV21-1 is flagged as a pseudogene. The CDR3 covers 14 residues. The CDR3: CASSNRGLAEEQYF. Written as DNA, the CDR3 is TGTGCCAGCAGCAATAGGGGCCTCGCGGAGGAGCAGTACTTC.

The chain carries TRBV28 and TRBJ2-7, with D possibly TRBD2 on 6 matching bases. Trimming cost V 6 bases and J 2 bases, with 17 bases left between them. Germline V gene lookup returns CDR1 MDHEN and CDR2 SYDVKM. The CDR3 spans 15 residues. As DNA, the CDR3 is TGTGCCAGCAGCCCTTCCGGGCGGGGAACCTACGAGCAGTACTTC. Translation: CASSPSGRGTYEQYF.

The rearrangement uses TRBV19 and TRBJ2-2, with D perhaps TRBD1 (6 bases). CDR3 length equals 14 residues. The ends were cut back, 5 bases at V and 6 bases at J, with 13 bases in the middle. CDR1 and CDR2 from the germline V gene are LNHDA and SQIVND (reference sequence). The CDR3 nucleotides are TGTGCCAGTAGTCCGCAGGGGAATCCCGGGGAGCTGTTTTTT. As protein: CASSPQGNPGELFF.

This chain uses TRBV5-4 with TRBJ2-5; TRBD2 matches 9 bases. Germline CDR1 SGHNT, CDR2 YYREEE (reference sequence). V shed 3 bases, J shed 2 bases, and the junction held 11 bases outside the gene matches. The CDR3 is made up of 17 amino acids. DNA of the CDR3: TGTGCCAGCAGCTGGAGGCGGGCTAGCGGGGCGCAAGAGACCCAGTACTTC. Encoded protein: CASSWRRASGAQETQYF.

A few counts support this clone. The chain is built from TRBV7-2 and TRBJ2-5; 7 nucleotides line up with TRBD2. This CDR3 has 16 residues. V shed 3 bases, J shed 4 bases, and the junction held 11 bases outside the gene matches. The germline gives CDR1 SGHTA, CDR2 FQGNSA. The CDR3 is CASSFVGGRQSETQYF. The CDR3 region has the DNA TGTGCCAGCAGCTTTGTCGGCGGGAGACAGTCAGAGACCCAGTACTTC.

The chain is built from TRBV19 and TRBJ2-5; TRBD1 is a possible D gene (7 bases). There are 14 residues in the CDR3. CDR1 and CDR2 (germline): LNHDA, SQIVND (reference sequence). Trimming cost V 4 bases and J 4 bases, with 13 bases left between them. CDR3 sequence: CASSRHQGGETQYF. The DNA of the CDR3 is TGTGCCAGTAGTAGGCACCAGGGGGGAGAGACCCAGTACTTC.

The chain is built from TRBV15 and TRBJ1-2; 7 nucleotides align to TRBD1. Germline assignment: CDR1 LNHNV and CDR2 YYDKDF (reference sequence). The CDR3 spans 14 residues. Losses at the gene ends were 4 bases for V and 8 bases for J; bases not matched to a gene: 10. CDR3 amino acids: CATSTDQTGPGYTF. The CDR3 coding sequence is TGTGCCACCAGCACCGACCAGACAGGGCCCGGCTACACCTTC.

This clone was seen only a few times. The chain combines TRBV10-3 with TRBJ1-5; 7 bases align to TRBD1. Germline CDR1 reads ENHRY; CDR2 reads SYGVKD. The CDR3 consists of 14 residues. The ends lost 3 bases at V and 6 bases at J; junction bases unmatched: 5. CDR3 nucleotide sequence: TGTGCCATCAGTGACGGGACAGAGATTCAGCCCCAGCATTTT. Its protein is CAISDGTEIQPQHF.

The V gene is TRBV6-5, the J gene TRBJ1-6, with a possible D match to TRBD1 (5 bases). The V gene lost 8 bases and the J gene lost 5 bases, with 16 bases spanning the gap. Germline CDR1 MNHEY, CDR2 SVGAGI. The CDR3 spans 15 residues. The chain's CDR3 is CASRCWGEDNSPLHF. The CDR3 DNA reads as TGTGCCAGCCGATGTTGGGGGGAGGATAATTCACCCCTCCACTTT.

This clone was observed a single time. V and J are TRBV7-9 and TRBJ1-2; 9 bases fit TRBD1. The CDR3 extends over 15 amino acids. From germline, CDR1 is SEHNR and CDR2 FQNEAQ (reference sequence). After removal of 6 bases from V and 8 bases from J, the junction contained 13 bases not matched to a gene. CDR3 region: CASSPGTGTYGGYTF. The DNA for the CDR3 is TGTGCCAGCAGTCCCGGGACAGGGACTTACGGGGGCTACACCTTC.

The J gene is TRBJ2-7, the V gene TRBV6-6; D is undetermined. The CDR3 has 13 amino acids. The germline V and J ends were trimmed by 0 bases and 5 bases, with 8 bases remaining between them. Germline CDR1 is MNHNY and CDR2 is SVGAGI (reference sequence). CDR3 region: CASSYSGWDEQYF. The CDR3 DNA sequence: TGTGCCAGCAGTTACTCCGGGTGGGACGAGCAGTACTTC.

There are a few counts of this clone. This chain uses TRBV4-1 with TRBJ2-7; 15 nucleotides line up with TRBD2. The V gene end was trimmed by 3 bases and the J gene end by 5 bases; junction bases not matched to a gene: 14. Germline-derived CDR1 and CDR2 are MGHRA and YSYEKL. This CDR3 is built from 19 residues. The CDR3, as DNA: TGCGCCAGCAGCCATCCGGGACTAGCGGGAGGTCACGGTAAGGACGAGCAGTACTTC. It translates to CASSHPGLAGGHGKDEQYF.